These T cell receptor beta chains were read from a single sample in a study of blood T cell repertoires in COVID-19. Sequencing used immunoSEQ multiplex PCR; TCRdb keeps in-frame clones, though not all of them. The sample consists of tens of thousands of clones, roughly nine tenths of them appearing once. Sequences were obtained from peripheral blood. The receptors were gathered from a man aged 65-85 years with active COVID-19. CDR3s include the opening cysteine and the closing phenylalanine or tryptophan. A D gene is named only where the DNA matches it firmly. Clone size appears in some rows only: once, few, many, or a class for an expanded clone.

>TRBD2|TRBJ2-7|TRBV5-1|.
CASSLRLLAGNSSYEQYF
TGCGCCAGCAGCTTGAGGTTACTAGCGGGGAATTCATCCTACGAGCAGTACTTC
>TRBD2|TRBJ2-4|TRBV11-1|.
CASSLGSPAGGNIQYF
TGTGCCAGCAGCTTAGGTTCCCCAGCGGGGGGAAACATTCAGTACTTC
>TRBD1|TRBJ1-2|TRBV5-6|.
CASSEGTGAVYGYTF
TGTGCCAGCAGCGAAGGAACAGGGGCGGTCTATGGCTACACCTTC
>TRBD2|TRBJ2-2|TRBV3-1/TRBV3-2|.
CASSQDQTSGGAPGELFF
TGTGCCAGCAGCCAAGACCAGACTAGCGGGGGGGCGCCCGGGGAGCTGTTTTTT
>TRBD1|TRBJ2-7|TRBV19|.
CASSNTGGFAYEQYF
TGTGCCAGTAGCAACACAGGGGGCTTCGCCTACGAGCAGTACTTC
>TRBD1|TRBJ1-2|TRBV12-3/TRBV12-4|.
CASSLDRGYGYTF
TGTGCCAGCAGTCTGGACAGGGGGTATGGCTACACCTTC
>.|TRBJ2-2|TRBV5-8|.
CASEYLDRSLSTGELFF
TGTGCCAGCGAATACCTAGACAGGAGTCTCAGCACCGGGGAGCTGTTTTTT
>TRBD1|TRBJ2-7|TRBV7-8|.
CASSPLTGEGQQYF
TGTGCCAGCAGCCCATTGACAGGGGAAGGCCAGCAGTACTTC
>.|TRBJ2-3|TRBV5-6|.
CASSPVVGPSTDTQYF
TGTGCCAGCAGCCCTGTAGTGGGGCCAAGCACAGATACGCAGTATTTT
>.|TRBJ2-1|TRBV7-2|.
CASSEQGYYNEQFF
TGTGCCAGCAGCGAGCAGGGATACTACAATGAGCAGTTCTTC
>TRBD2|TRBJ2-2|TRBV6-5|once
CASNLAGGSAGELFF
TGTGCCAGCAACCTAGCGGGGGGGTCGGCCGGGGAGCTGTTTTTT
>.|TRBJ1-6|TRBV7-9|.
CASSRTENSPLHF
TGTGCCAGCAGCCGGACAGAGAATTCACCCCTCCACTTT
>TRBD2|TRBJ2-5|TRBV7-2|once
CASSLTAGEVETQYF
TGTGCCAGCAGCTTAACAGCGGGGGAGGTGGAGACCCAGTACTTC
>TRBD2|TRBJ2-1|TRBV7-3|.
CASSSISGVTYNEQFF
TGTGCCAGCAGCTCGATTAGCGGGGTCACCTACAATGAGCAGTTCTTC
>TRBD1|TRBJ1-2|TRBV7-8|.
CASSTGQGARGNYGYTF
TGTGCCAGCAGCACAGGACAGGGGGCTAGAGGGAACTATGGCTACACCTTC
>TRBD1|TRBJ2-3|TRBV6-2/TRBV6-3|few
CASSPRSYGTVTATQYF
TGTGCCAGCAGCCCACGTTCATACGGGACAGTCACGGCTACGCAGTATTTT
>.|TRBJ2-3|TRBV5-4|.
CASSSGQADTQYF
TGTGCCAGCAGCTCCGGCCAGGCCGATACGCAGTATTTT
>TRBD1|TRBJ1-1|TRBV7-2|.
CASSVRTGTKEAFF
TGTGCCAGCAGCGTAAGGACAGGGACTAAAGAAGCTTTCTTT
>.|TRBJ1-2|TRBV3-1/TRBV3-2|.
CASSLRALGNLYGYTF
TGTGCCAGCAGCCTACGGGCCCTCGGGAACCTCTATGGCTACACCTTC
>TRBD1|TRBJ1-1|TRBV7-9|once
CASSSPGGQKNTEAFF
TGTGCCAGCAGCTCACCCGGGGGACAGAAGAACACTGAAGCTTTCTTT
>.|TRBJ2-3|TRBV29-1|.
CSVESGAGARDTQYF
TGCAGCGTTGAATCGGGAGCGGGCGCCCGGGATACGCAGTATTTT
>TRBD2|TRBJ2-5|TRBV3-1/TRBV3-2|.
CASSLPGYGGYQETQYF
TGTGCCAGCAGCCTACCGGGTTACGGGGGGTACCAAGAGACCCAGTACTTC
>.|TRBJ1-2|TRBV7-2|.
CASSSNPPSSGGYTF
TGTGCCAGCAGCTCGAACCCCCCATCTTCGGGGGGCTACACCTTC
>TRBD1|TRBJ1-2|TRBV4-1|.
CASSQGPGGTGYTF
TGCGCCAGCAGCCAAGGCCCAGGGGGAACTGGCTACACCTTC
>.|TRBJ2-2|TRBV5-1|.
CASSPEVLTTGELFF
TGCGCCAGCAGCCCTGAGGTTCTGACCACCGGGGAGCTGTTTTTT
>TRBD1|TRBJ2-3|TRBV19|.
CASSSRDRGGGTDTQYF
TGTGCCAGTAGCTCACGGGACAGGGGGGGAGGCACAGATACGCAGTATTTT
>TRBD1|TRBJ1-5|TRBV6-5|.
CASMTGISNQPQHF
TGTGCCAGCATGACAGGGATTAGCAATCAGCCCCAGCATTTT
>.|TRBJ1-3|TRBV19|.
CASSFTVSGNTIYF
TGTGCCAGTAGTTTCACAGTCTCTGGAAACACCATATATTTT
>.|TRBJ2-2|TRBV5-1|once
CASSLEVGGNTGELFF
TGCGCCAGCAGCTTGGAAGTGGGGGGAAACACCGGGGAGCTGTTTTTT
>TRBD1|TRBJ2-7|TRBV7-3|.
CASSLGGQGSYEQYF
TGTGCCAGCAGCTTAGGGGGACAGGGATCATACGAGCAGTACTTC
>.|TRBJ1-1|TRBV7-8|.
CASSSNTVNTEAFF
TGTGCCAGCAGCTCAAATACAGTGAACACTGAAGCTTTCTTT
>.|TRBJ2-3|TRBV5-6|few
CASSSLVTDTDTQYF
TGTGCCAGCAGCAGTCTCGTTACAGACACAGATACGCAGTATTTT
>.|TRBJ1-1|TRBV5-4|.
CASSRDLAEAFF
TGTGCCAGCAGCAGAGATCTCGCTGAAGCTTTCTTT
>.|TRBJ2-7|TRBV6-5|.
CASSYNREHEQYF
TGTGCCAGCAGTTACAATCGGGAGCACGAGCAGTACTTC
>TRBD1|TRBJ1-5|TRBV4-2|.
CASSQYRGGYQPQHF
TGTGCCAGCAGCCAATACAGGGGTGGATATCAGCCCCAGCATTTT
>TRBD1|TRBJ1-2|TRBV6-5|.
CASSGQGLYGYTF
TGTGCCAGCAGCGGACAGGGACTCTATGGCTACACCTTC
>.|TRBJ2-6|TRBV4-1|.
CASSQSTGHSGANVLTF
TGCGCCAGCAGCCAGTCGACAGGCCACTCTGGGGCCAACGTCCTGACTTTC
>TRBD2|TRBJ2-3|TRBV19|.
CASSITSGGAKDTQYF
TGTGCCAGTAGTATAACTAGCGGGGGGGCCAAAGATACGCAGTATTTT
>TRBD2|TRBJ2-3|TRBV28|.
CASSFLSGGADTQYF
TGTGCCAGCAGTTTTCTGAGCGGGGGGGCAGATACGCAGTATTTT
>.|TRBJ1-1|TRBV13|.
CASSFPRGLNTEAFF
TGTGCCAGCAGCTTCCCCAGGGGACTGAACACTGAAGCTTTCTTT
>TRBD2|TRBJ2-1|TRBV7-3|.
CASSQGAGEHNEQFF
TGTGCCAGCAGCCAGGGAGCGGGGGAACACAATGAGCAGTTCTTC
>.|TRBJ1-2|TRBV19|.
CASRRQEANYGYTF
TGTGCCAGTAGGAGACAGGAAGCTAACTATGGCTACACCTTC
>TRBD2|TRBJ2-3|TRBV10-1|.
CASSESTQRGGSRDTQYF
TGCGCCAGCAGTGAGTCAACACAGCGGGGGGGCTCTAGAGATACGCAGTATTTT
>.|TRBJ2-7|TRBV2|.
CASSVGPGSSYEQYF
TGTGCCAGCAGTGTCGGCCCGGGTAGCTCCTACGAGCAGTACTTC
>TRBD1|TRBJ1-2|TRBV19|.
CASSAQYRGYGYTF
TGTGCCAGTAGTGCTCAATACAGGGGCTATGGCTACACCTTC
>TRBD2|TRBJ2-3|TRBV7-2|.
CASSRTSGTDTQYF
TGTGCCAGCAGCCGGACTAGCGGCACAGATACGCAGTATTTT
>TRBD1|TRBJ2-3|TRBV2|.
CASSRTGPSTDTQYF
TGTGCCAGCAGCCGGACAGGGCCTAGCACAGATACGCAGTATTTT
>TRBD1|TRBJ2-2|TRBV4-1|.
CASSQDGDRVNTGELFF
TGCGCCAGCAGCCAAGATGGTGACAGGGTTAACACCGGGGAGCTGTTTTTT
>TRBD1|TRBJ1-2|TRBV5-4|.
CASSRRDRANYGYTF
TGTGCCAGCAGCCGACGGGACAGAGCTAACTATGGCTACACCTTC